This TCR beta chain was sequenced in a study of T cell repertoires in cytomegalovirus infection. The overall study: Recently identified HLA-C-restricted and well-studied HLA-B-restricted CMV epitopes were used. Both CMV infection and a matching HLA type were indicated by public TCR beta signatures. Study observations and caveats: CMV-specific HLA-C-restricted TCR beta clonotypes dominated the ex vivo response.

Germline V CDR1 and CDR2: SGHVS, FNYEAQ. CDR3 length equals 16 residues. V shed 4 bases and J shed 3 bases, with 17 bases lying between them. Each CDR3 protein gets one entry after TCRdb re-called the reads with MiXCR. The sample contains about 480,000 distinct CDR3 sequences, roughly a third of which appear only once. This clonotype was counted a few times. What it binds is not known. Sequencing used cultured PBMCs, obtained from culture after CMV antigen stimulation. The chain recombines TRBV7-6 with TRBJ2-3, with a weak D call TRBD1 (5 bases). The receptor's source is a human donor in good health (CMV status not recorded). Some clones in this sample may be carry-over from other donors' samples. CDR3 region: CASSSRTPRRTDTQYF. The CDR3 DNA follows: TGTGCCAGCAGCTCCCGGACACCCCGTCGGACAGATACGCAGTATTTT.